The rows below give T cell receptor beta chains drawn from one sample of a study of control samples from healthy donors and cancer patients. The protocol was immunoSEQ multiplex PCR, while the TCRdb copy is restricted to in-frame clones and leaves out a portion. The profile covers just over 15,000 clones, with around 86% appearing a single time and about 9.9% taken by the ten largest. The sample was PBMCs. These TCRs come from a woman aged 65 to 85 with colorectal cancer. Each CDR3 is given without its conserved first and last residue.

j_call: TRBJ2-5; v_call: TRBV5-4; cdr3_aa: ASRTRRGTNQETQY
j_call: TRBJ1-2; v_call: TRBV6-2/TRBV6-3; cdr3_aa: ASSQGTTGTRGYT
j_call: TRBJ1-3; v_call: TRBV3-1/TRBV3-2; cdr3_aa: ASSQGTGNTIY
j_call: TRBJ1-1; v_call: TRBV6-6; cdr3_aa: ASSRGGTANTEAF
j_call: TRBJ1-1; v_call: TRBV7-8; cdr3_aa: ASSLEAAGVRTEAF
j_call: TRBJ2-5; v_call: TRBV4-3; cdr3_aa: ASSQTSGNTQETQY
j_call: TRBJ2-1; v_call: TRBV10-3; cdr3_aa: AISPGPQQF
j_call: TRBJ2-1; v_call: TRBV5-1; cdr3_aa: ASSLEGNSYNEQF
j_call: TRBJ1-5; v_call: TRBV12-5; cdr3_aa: ASGLGIGQSGTQH
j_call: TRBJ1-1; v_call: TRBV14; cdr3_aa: ASSRPGQGANTEAF
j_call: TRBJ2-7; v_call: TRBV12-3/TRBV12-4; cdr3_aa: ASSIDSTTEQY
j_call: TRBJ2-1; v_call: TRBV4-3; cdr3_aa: ASSRGQGDYNEQF
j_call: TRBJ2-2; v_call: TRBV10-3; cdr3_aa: ASRVNGGAATGELF
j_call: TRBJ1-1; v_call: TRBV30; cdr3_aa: AWAGKKEVAEAF
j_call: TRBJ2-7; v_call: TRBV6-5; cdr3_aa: ASSDRTGAYEQY
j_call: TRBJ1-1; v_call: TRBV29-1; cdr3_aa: SVESGNTEAF
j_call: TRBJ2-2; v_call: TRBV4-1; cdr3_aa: ASSQAREELF
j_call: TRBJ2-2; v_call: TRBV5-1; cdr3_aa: ASSLAPPTLNTGELF
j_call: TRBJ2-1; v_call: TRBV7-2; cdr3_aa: ASSSRTSGRVDEQF
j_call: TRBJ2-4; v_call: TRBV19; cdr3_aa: ASSIERTGESSWIQY
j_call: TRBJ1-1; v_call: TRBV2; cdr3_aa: ASTLRTGNTEAF
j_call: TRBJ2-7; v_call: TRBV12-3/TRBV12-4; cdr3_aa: ASSTYYEQY
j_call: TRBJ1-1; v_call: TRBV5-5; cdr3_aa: ASSLVGGANTEAF
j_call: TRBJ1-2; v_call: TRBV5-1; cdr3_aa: ASSLATVSGYT
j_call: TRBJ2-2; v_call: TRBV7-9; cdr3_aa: ASSSRGSGGTGELF
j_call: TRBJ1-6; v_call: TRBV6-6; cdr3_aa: ASSLTGGYNSPLH
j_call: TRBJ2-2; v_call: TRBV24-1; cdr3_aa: ATSDSSGGAIGELF
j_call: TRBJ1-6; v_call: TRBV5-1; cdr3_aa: ASSSGTAWSSYNSPLH
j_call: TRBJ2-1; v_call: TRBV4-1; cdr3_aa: ASSQDVVEAGDLPAYNEQF
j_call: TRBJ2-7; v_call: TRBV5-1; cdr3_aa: ASSFGPYEQY
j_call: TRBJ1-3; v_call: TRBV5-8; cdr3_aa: ASSPRRGEENTIY
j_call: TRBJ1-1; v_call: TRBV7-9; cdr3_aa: ASSLGSRTEAF
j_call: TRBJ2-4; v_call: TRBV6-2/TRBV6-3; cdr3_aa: ASSSSGEVKNIQY
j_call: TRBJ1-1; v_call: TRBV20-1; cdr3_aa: SARSQGAAF
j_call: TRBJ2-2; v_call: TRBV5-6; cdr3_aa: ASSLGSPGELF
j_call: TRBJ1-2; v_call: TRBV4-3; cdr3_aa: ASSQGGASNYGYT
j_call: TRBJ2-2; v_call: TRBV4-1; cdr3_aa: ASSQGGTGNTGELF
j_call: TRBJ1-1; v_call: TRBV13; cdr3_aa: ASSRGDTEAF
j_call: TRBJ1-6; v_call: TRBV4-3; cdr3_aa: ASSQDLKGTNSPLH
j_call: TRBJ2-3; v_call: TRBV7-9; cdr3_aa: ASGGTTDTQY
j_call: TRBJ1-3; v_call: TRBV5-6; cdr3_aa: ASSLWGTDSGNTIY
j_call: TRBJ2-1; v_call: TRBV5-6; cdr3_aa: ASSLGGGAMNEQF
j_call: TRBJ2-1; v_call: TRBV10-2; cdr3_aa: ASRTSGNEQF
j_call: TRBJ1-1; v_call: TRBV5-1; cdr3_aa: ASGQGAIGAEAF
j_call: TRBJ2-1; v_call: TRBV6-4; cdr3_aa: ASSGSGLSYNEQF
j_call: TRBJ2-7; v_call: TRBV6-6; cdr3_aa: ASSRDGSYEQY
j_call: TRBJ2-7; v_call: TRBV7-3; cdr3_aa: ASSSRGLDEQY
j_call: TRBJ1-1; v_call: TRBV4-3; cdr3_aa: ASSQEYTGGTEAF
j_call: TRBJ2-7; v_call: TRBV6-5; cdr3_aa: ASSYSWTGAYEQY
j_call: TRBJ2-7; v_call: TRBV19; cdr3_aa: ASLGLGAYEQY
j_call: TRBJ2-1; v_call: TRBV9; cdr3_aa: ASSPTGTTYEQF
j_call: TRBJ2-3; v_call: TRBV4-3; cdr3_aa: ASSQDSGGPTDTQY
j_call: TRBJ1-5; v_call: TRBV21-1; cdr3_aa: ASSTRTVPNQPQH
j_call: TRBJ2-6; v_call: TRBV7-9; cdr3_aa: ASSLGDSGANVLT
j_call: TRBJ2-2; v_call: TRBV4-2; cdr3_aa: ASSQGTNTGELF
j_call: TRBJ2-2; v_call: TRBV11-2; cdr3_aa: ASSLDFRGNTGELF
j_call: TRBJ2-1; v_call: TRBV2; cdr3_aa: ASSEEGSGRF
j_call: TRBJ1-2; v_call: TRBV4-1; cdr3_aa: ASSQEIGLNYGYT
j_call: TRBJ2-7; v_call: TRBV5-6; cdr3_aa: ASSLGGYEQY